This TCR beta chain was found in a study of blood T cell repertoires in COVID-19. Across the study: Samples of COVID-19 (acute and convalescent) were obtained from the United States, Italy and Spain. From T cells, B-cell-depleted T cells, or PBMCs came the material, which was cDNA or gDNA.

Per the original methods: The authors estimated nucleated cell counts from reference gene primer amplification. Sequencing used immunoSEQ multiplex PCR; TCRdb keeps in-frame clones, though not all of them. D and trimming come from the DNA, and the V and J calls and clone size come from that table. The repertoire holds a few hundred thousand clones, with 70% to 90% as singletons. Cohorts were determined from participant-reported clinical history. CDR1 is SGHAT and CDR2 is FQDESV in the germline V gene (reference sequence). V trimming: 5 bases; J trimming: 3 bases; junction bases outside the gene matches: 2. The CDR3 spans 15 residues.

The sequence was obtained from a woman in her thirties or forties who had recovered from COVID-19. The sequenced sample was PBMCs or T cells enriched from blood (not recorded which). The chain combines TRBV11-1 with TRBJ2-3; 13 bases align to TRBD2. The CDR3 region is CASSAGLAGTDTQYF. CDR3 DNA: TGTGCCAGCAGCGCGGGACTAGCGGGAACAGATACGCAGTATTTT.